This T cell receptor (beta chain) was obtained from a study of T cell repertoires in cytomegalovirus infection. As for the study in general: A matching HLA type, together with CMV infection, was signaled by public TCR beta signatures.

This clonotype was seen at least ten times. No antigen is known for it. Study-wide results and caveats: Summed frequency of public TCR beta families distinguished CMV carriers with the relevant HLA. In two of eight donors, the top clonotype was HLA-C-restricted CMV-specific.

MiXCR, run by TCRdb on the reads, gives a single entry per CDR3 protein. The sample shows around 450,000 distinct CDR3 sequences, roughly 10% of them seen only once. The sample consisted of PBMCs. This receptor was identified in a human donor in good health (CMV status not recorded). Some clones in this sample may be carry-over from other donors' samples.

This CDR3 is CATSLGVAGYEQFF. DNA for the CDR3: TGTGCCACCTCACTTGGGGTAGCGGGCTATGAGCAGTTCTTC. The V gene is TRBV7-9, the J gene TRBJ2-1; 7 nucleotides agree with TRBD2. This CDR3 contains 14 residues. Per germline, CDR1 SEHNR and CDR2 FQNEAQ (reference sequence). Germline trimming cut 10 bases from V and 8 bases from J; bases unmatched to any gene: 14.